This TCR beta chain was obtained from a study of cytomegalovirus exposure and HLA in healthy donors. Study-level points and caveats: Evidence from a later analysis indicated that most CMV-associated TCR beta chains looked HLA-restricted.

In the case of this clone: As yet, its antigen is unknown.

The germline V gene has CDR1 SGHVS and CDR2 FQNEAQ. Between the trimmed V and J ends, which lost 5 bases and 2 bases, there was a span of 15 bases. This CDR3 has 16 residues. The PCR made use of 60 Vbeta and 13 Jbeta primers. Sequenced by immunoSEQ multiplex PCR; TCRdb stores in-frame clones only, minus some. The sample includes about 180,000 clones, around four fifths of them seen just once. Material for sequencing was PBMCs. The J gene is TRBJ2-2, the V gene TRBV7-8; no clear D gene. The TCR sequence derives from a woman between 50 and 59 years old in good health and CMV-seropositive. The CDR3 here is CASSPPTTHNTGELFF. In DNA, the CDR3 is TGTGCCAGCAGCCCTCCGACAACCCACAACACCGGGGAGCTGTTTTTT.